These T cell receptor beta chains were read from a single sample in a study of cytomegalovirus exposure and HLA in healthy donors. Assay used: immunoSEQ multiplex PCR; TCRdb lists only in-frame clones, some missing. The sample yields 90,000 to 150,000 clones, about 8.6% seen once. The sample comprised PBMCs. The source is a woman in her thirties or forties in good health and CMV-seropositive. CDR3s leave out the opening cysteine and the closing phenylalanine or tryptophan.

>TRBV29-1|TRBJ2-5
SVTRGETQY
>TRBV27|TRBJ1-2
ASSFRQGDGYT
>TRBV5-6|TRBJ1-6
ARSLVSRVHSH
>TRBV2|TRBJ1-2
ASSEVGGRHGYT
>TRBV18|TRBJ2-7
ASSPGGTGAYEQY
>TRBV5-4|TRBJ2-5
ASSQGLAGTETQY
>TRBV4-1|TRBJ1-2
ASSQGDRDKKRGYT
>TRBV5-1|TRBJ2-7
ASSADMAYEQY
>TRBV27|TRBJ1-5
ASRTGFQSNQPQH
>TRBV5-1|TRBJ1-4
ASSSVRGANEKLF
>TRBV5-4|TRBJ1-1
ASSLVGATNTEAF
>TRBV5-4|TRBJ2-7
ASSLGVQGAEQY
>TRBV6-1|TRBJ2-7
ASSGRDRSYEQY
>TRBV9|TRBJ2-7
ASSRTGRYEQY
>TRBV19|TRBJ2-1
ASSPRENEQF
>TRBV10-2|TRBJ1-2
ASSESGQGYYGYT
>TRBV30|TRBJ1-1
AWSRGGGGTEAF
>TRBV18|TRBJ1-2
ASSPPFGGGQYGYT
>TRBV21-1|TRBJ1-5
ASSSFRDRELESNQPQH
>TRBV7-9|TRBJ1-1
ASSFLGASTEAF
>TRBV27|TRBJ2-3
ASSLLQFTDTQY
>TRBV5-8|TRBJ2-7
ASSPRQGVSYEQY
>TRBV2|TRBJ2-3
ASSDLQGWTDTQY
>TRBV19|TRBJ2-7
ASSPGTSYEQY
>TRBV4-1|TRBJ2-1
ASSQVGGEYNEQF
>TRBV28|TRBJ1-1
ASRSSRGAEAF
>TRBV7-9|TRBJ1-1
ASSPFRGNEAF
>TRBV15|TRBJ1-3
ATSREPRGAGNTIY
>TRBV9|TRBJ2-1
ASSVTSGAWNEQF
>TRBV19|TRBJ1-1
ASSIGDRGTEAF
>TRBV4-1|TRBJ1-2
ASSQPGQVRGYT
>TRBV11-2|TRBJ1-2
ASTLAGGAYT
>TRBV2|TRBJ1-4
ASSAAAILDEKLF
>TRBV9|TRBJ1-1
ASSSGPGAEAF
>TRBV4-1|TRBJ2-6
ASSPPGGTGANVLT
>TRBV7-2|TRBJ2-1
AISTFWGTSYNEQF
>TRBV7-9|TRBJ1-1
ASSLNRGAEAF
>TRBV5-6|TRBJ2-3
ASSSGLAGDPITDTQY
>TRBV4-2|TRBJ1-2
ASSQERGRQAYGYT
>TRBV7-3|TRBJ2-1
ASRLAGGPFDEQF
>TRBV30|TRBJ2-1
AWRDRGSRKYNEQF
>TRBV19|TRBJ1-4
ASSTPSGENEKLF
>TRBV6-5|TRBJ2-7
ASSYWRTGVYEQY
>TRBV4-2|TRBJ2-3
ASSQLGGDTDTQY
>TRBV28|TRBJ1-4
ASRLRGRTEKLF
>TRBV10-3|TRBJ2-3
AISESRAARDTQY
>TRBV30|TRBJ1-2
AWSTAGLYAGGYA
>TRBV5-1|TRBJ1-3
ASSGNRGAGNTIY